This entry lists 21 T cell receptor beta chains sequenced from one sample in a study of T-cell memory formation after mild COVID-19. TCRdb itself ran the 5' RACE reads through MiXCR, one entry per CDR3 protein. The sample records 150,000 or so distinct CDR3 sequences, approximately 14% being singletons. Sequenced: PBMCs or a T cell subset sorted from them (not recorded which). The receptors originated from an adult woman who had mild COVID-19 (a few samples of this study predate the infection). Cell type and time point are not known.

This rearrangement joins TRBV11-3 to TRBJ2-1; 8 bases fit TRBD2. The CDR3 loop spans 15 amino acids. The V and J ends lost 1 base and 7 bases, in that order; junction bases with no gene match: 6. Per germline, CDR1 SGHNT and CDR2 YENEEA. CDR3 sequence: CASSLGSGIGNEQFF. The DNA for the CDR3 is TGTGCCAGCAGCTTAGGTAGCGGGATAGGGAATGAGCAGTTCTTC.

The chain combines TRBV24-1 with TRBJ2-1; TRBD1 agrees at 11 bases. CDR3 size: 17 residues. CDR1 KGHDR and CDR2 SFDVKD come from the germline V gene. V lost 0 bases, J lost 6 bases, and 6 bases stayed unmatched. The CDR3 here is CATSDLVGQGGGNEQFF. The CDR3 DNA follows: TGTGCCACCAGTGATTTGGTGGGACAGGGGGGGGGCAATGAGCAGTTCTTC.

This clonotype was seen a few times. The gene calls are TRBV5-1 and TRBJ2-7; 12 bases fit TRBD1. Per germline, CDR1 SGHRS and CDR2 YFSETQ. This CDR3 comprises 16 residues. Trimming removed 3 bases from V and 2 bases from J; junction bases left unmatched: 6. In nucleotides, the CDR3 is TGCGCCAGCAGCTGGGGGGACAGGGGGCAAACCTACGAGCAGTACTTC. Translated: CASSWGDRGQTYEQYF.

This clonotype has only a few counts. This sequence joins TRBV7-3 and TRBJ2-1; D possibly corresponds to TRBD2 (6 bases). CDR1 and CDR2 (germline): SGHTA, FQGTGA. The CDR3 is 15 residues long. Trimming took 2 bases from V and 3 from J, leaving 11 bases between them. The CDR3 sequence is CASSLEGGVYNEQFF. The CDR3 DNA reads TGTGCCAGCAGCTTAGAGGGAGGAGTCTACAATGAGCAGTTCTTC.

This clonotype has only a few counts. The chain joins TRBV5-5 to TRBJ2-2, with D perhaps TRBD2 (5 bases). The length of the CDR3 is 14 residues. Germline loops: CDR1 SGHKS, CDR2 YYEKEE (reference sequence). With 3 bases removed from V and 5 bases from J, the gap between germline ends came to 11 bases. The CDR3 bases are TGTGCCAGCAGCTCCGCTGCGGGTACCGGGGAGCTGTTTTTT. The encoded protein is CASSSAAGTGELFF.

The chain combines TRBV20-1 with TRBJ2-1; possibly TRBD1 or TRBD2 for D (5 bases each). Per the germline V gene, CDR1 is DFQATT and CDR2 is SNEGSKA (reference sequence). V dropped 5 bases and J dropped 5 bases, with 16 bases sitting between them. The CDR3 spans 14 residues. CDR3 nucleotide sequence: TGCAGTGCTTACCGGGACGTAGGACACAATGAGCAGTTCTTC. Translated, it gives CSAYRDVGHNEQFF.

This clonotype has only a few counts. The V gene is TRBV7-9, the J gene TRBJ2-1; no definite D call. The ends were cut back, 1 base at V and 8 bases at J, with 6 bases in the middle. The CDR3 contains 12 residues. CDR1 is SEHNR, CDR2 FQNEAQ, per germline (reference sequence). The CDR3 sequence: CASSLVKDEQFF. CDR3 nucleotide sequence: TGTGCCAGCAGCTTAGTAAAGGATGAGCAGTTCTTC.

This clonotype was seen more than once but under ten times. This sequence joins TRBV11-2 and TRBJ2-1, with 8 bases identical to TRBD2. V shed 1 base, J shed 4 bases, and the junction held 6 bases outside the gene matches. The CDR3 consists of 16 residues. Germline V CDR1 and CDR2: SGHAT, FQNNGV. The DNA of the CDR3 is TGTGCCAGCAGCTTAGTTAGACGACTAGCGTACAATGAGCAGTTCTTC. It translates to CASSLVRRLAYNEQFF.

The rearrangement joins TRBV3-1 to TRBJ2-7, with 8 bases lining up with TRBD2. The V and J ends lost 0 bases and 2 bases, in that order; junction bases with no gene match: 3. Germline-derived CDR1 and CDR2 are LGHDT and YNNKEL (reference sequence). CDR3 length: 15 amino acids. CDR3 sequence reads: CASSQDGGGPYEQYF. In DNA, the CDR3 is TGTGCCAGCAGCCAAGATGGCGGGGGGCCCTACGAGCAGTACTTC.

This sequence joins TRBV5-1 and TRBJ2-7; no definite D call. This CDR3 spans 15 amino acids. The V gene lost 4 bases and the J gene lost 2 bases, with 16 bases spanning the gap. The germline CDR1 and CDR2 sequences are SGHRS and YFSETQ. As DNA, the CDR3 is TGCGCCAGCAGCCCGACTGTGGGCGGTACCTACGAGCAGTACTTC. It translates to CASSPTVGGTYEQYF.

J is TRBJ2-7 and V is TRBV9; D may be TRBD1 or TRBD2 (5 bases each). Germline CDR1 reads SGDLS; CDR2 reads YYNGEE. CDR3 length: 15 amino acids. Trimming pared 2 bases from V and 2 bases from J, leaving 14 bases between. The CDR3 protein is CASSVGPGSTYEQYF. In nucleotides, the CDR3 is TGTGCCAGCAGCGTCGGCCCAGGGAGCACCTACGAGCAGTACTTC.

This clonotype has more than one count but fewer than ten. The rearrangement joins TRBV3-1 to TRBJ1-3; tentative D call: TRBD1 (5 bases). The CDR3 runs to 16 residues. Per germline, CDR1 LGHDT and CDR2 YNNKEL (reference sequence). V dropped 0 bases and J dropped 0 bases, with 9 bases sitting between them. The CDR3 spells CASSQDFTGSGNTIYF. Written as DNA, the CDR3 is TGTGCCAGCAGCCAAGATTTTACAGGCTCTGGAAACACCATATATTTT. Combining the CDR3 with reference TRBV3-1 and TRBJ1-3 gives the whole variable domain DTAVSQTPKYLVTQMGNDKSIKCEQNLGHDTMYWYKQDSKKFLKIMFSYNNKELIINETVPNRFSPKSPDKAHLNLHINSLELGDSAVYFCASSQDFTGSGNTIYFGEGSWLTVV.

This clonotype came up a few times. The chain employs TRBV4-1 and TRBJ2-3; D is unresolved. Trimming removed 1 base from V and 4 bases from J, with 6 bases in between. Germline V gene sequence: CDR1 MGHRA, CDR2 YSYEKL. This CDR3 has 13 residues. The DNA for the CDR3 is TGCGCCAGCAGCCAAGTCAGGTCAGATACGCAGTATTTT. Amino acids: CASSQVRSDTQYF.

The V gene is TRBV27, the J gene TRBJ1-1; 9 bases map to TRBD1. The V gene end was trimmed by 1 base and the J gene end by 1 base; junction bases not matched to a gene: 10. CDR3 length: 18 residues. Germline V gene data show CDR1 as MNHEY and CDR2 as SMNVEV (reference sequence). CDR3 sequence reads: CASSLFSYRDRENTEAFF. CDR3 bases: TGTGCCAGCAGTTTATTCTCTTACCGGGACAGGGAGAACACTGAAGCTTTCTTT.

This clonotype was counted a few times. The CDR3: CASRGGAGEKLFF. The DNA of the CDR3 is TGTGCCAGCAGGGGAGGGGCGGGTGAAAAACTGTTTTTT. The rearrangement links TRBV25-1 to TRBJ1-4; perhaps TRBD1 as D (5 bases). Germline CDR1 is MGHDK and CDR2 is SYGVNS. The CDR3 is made up of 13 amino acids. V dropped 6 bases and J dropped 7 bases, with 12 bases sitting between them.

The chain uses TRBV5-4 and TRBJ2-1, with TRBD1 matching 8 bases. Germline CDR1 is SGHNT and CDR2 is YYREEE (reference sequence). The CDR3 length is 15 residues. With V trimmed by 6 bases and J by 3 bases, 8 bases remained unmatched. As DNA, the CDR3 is TGTGCCAGCAAGGATAAGGACAGGGTCTACAATGAGCAGTTCTTC. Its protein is CASKDKDRVYNEQFF.

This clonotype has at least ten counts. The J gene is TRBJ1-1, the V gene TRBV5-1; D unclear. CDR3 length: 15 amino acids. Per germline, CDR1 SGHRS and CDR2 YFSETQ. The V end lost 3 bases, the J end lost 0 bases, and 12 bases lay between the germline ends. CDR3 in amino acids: CASSSTPAVNTEAFF. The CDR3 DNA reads TGCGCCAGCAGCTCGACTCCGGCCGTGAACACTGAAGCTTTCTTT.

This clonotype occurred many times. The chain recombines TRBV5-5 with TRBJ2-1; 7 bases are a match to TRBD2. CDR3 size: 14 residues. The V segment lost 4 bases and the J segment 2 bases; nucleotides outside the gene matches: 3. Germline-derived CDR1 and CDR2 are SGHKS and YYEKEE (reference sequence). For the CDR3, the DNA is TGTGCCAGCAGCCCCGGGACTACCTACAATGAGCAGTTCTTC. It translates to CASSPGTTYNEQFF.

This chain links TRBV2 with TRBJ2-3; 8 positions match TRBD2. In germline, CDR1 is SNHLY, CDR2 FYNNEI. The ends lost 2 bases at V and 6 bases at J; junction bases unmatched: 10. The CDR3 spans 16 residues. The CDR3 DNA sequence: TGTGCCAGCAGTGAATTTAGCGGGATATTGGCGGATACGCAGTATTTT. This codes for CASSEFSGILADTQYF.

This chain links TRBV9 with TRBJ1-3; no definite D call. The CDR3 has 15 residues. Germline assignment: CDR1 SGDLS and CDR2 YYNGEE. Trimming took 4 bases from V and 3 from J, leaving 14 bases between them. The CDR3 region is CASSPSSLNGNTIYF. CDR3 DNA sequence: TGTGCCAGCAGCCCCTCGAGCCTTAATGGAAACACCATATATTTT.

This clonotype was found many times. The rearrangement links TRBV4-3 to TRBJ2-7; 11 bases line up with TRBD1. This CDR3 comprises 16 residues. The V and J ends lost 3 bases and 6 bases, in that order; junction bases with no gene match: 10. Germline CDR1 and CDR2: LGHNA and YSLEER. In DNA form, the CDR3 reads TGCGCCAGCAGCCAGGACTCCGGGACAGGGGGATTCGAGCAGTACTTC. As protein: CASSQDSGTGGFEQYF.